One TCR beta chain is described in this entry. No cognate antigen has been identified for it. Per-base quality was not reported, and no clone a single base away is much larger than it. From V the trimming removes 6 bases and from J it removes 3 bases, while the gene matches leave 11 bases of the junction unaccounted for. As encoded in the germline V gene (reference sequence), CDR1 is SEHNR while CDR2 is FQNEAQ. Reading from cysteine to phenylalanine, the CDR3 counts 16 amino acids. Only the CDR3 DNA stays, 48 bases, in frame from base 1. This record comes from a study of T cells in localized non-small cell lung cancer (dated by TCRdb to the early 2020s). With respect to the entire study: The study examined T cell repertoires in approximately 240 patients with early-stage NSCLC and compared tumors with uninvolved tumor-adjacent lungs. The cohort comprised some 220 treatment-naïve NSCLC patients with resected, localized lung tumors. Of the NSCLC patients, around 130 were male and approximately 99 were female, and the mean age was approximately 66 years.

The immunoSEQ Assay was used to sequence TCR beta CDR3 regions from DNA. Processing in the source paper ran as follows. To compute T cell density, TCR beta template counts were normalized to usable DNA, which was estimated by amplifying housekeeping genes. The preseqR package was used to estimate richness by extrapolating to 400,000 templates for PBMC samples and to 120,000 templates for tissue samples. Clonality was defined as one minus Pielou's evenness. Tissue-enriched TCRs were identified by differential abundance testing using productive amino-acid clonotypes, minimum total count 5 and alpha 0.1. The Jaccard Index and the Morisita Overlap Index were used to measure repertoire overlap between compartments. GLIPH grouped TCR beta CDR3s together with public tetramer-defined viral CDR3s, and a viral motif had to include at least three viral sequences and show V-gene enrichment. Held by TCRdb, this immuneACCESS table contains in-frame sequences only and omits some clones. Under half of the omission traces to an unresolved V gene where checked; the cause of the rest is unknown. That table furnishes V, J and clone size, whereas the DNA furnished D and trimming. This sample holds tens of thousands of clones; about 87% were observed only once. The top ten clonotypes cover less than 3.5% of the sample.

Study-level results and caveats: Longer overall survival was associated with higher T cell density in blood, whereas shorter survival was associated with higher clonality in adjacent lung. Uninvolved tumor-adjacent lung showed the highest T cell clonality, higher than tumor, which suggests more focused antigenic responses in the uninvolved tumor-adjacent lung. Since the design was exploratory, TCR variables were selected using unadjusted p-values with no false-discovery rate correction. A median of around 50 of the top 100 tumor clones were detected in paired uninvolved adjacent lung, and around 30 of these tumor clones were also found among the top 100 clones of the paired uninvolved adjacent lung. Because multi-region sequencing of the tumors was not done, intratumor heterogeneity could not be ruled out.

At diagnosis, tumor, uninvolved tumor-adjacent lung and peripheral blood were collected and then preserved as a mix of FFPE and fresh-frozen material. For TCR repertoire profiling, blood samples were analyzed as peripheral blood mononuclear cells. The sequencing here drew on peripheral blood, taken before any cancer treatment. The sequence links TRBV7-9 to TRBJ2-3, and 8 junction bases match TRBD2. This sequence was found in a woman aged 35 to 69 with stage I lung adenocarcinoma. The CDR3 reads CASRSPPGLETDTQYF. The DNA is TGTGCCAGCAGATCTCCACCGGGACTAGAAACAGATACGCAGTATTTT. The full variable domain, with segments outside the CDR3 supplied by the reference TRBV7-9 and TRBJ2-3 proteins, appears as DTGVSQNPRHKITKRGQNVTFRCDPISEHNRLYWYRQTLGQGPEFLTYFQNEAQLEKSRLLSDRFSAERPKGSFSTLEIQRTEQGDSAMYLCASRSPPGLETDTQYFGPGTRLTVL.